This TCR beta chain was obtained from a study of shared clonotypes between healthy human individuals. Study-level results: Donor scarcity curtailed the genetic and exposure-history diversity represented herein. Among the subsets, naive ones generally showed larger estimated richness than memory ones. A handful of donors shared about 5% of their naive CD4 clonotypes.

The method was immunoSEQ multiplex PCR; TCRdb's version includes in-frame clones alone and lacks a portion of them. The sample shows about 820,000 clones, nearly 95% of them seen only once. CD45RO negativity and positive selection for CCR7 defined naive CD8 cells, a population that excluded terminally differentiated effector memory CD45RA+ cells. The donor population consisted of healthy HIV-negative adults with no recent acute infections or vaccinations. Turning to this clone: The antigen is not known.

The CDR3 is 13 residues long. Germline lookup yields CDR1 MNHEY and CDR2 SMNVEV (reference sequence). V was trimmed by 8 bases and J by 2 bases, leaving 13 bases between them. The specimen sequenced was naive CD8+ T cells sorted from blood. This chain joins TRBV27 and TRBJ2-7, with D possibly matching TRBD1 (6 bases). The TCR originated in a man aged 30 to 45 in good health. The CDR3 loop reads CASGNRVTYEQYF. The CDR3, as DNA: TGTGCCAGCGGAAACAGGGTCACCTACGAGCAGTACTTC.